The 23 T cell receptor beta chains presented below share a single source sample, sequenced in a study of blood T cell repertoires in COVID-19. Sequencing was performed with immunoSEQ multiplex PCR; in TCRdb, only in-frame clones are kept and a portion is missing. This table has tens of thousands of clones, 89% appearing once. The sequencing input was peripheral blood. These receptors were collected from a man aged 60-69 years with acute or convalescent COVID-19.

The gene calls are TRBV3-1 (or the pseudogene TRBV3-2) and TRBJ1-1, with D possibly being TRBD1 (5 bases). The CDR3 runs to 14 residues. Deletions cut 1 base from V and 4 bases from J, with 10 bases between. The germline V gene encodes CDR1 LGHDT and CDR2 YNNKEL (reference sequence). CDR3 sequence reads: CASSQGGEGTEAFF. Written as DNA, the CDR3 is TGTGCCAGCAGCCAAGGGGGGGAAGGCACTGAAGCTTTCTTT.

This CDR3 reads CASSEYVGVSNEKLFF. The CDR3 bases are TGTGCCAGCAGTGAATATGTAGGGGTTTCAAATGAAAAACTGTTTTTT. The chain is built from TRBV25-1 and TRBJ1-4, with D tentatively TRBD1 (5 bases). V was shortened by 0 bases and J by 5 bases, with 13 bases between the two germline ends. The CDR3 covers 16 residues. CDR1 is MGHDK and CDR2 is SYGVNS in the germline V gene. The entire variable domain, with the rest obtained from reference TRBV25-1 and TRBJ1-4, is as follows: EADIYQTPRYLVIGTGKKITLECSQTMGHDKMYWYQQDPGMELHLIHYSYGVNSTEKGDLSSESTVSRIRTEHFPLTLESARPSHTSQYLCASSEYVGVSNEKLFFGSGTQLSVL.

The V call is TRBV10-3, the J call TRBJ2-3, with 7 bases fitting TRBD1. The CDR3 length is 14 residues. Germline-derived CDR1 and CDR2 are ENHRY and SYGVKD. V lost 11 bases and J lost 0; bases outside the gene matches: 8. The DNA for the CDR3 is TGTGCCGTCCAGGGGGACCCTAGCACAGATACGCAGTATTTT. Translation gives CAVQGDPSTDTQYF.

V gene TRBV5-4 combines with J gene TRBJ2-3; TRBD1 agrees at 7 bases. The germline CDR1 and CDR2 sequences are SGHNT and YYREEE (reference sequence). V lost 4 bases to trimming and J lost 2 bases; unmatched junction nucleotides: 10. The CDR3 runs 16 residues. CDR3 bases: TGTGCCAGCAGCCCGGCGCCGGGACAGAACACAGATACGCAGTATTTT. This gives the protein CASSPAPGQNTDTQYF.

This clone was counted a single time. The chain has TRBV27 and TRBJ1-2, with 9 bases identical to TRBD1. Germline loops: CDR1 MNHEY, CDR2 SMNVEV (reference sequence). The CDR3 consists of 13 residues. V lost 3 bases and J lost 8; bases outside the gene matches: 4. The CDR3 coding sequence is TGTGCCAGCAGTTTTCTGGACAGGGGAGGCTACACCTTC. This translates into CASSFLDRGGYTF.

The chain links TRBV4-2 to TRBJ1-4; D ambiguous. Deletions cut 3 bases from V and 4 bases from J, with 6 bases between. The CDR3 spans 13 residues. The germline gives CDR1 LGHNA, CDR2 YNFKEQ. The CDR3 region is CASSQGSNEKLFF. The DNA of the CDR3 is TGTGCCAGCAGCCAGGGCAGTAATGAAAAACTGTTTTTT.

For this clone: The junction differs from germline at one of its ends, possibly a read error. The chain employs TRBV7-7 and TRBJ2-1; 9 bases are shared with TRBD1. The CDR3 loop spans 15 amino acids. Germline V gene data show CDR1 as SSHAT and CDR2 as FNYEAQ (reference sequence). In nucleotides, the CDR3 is TGTGCTAGCAGTCTCGACAGGGGGAAAGGCAATGAGCAGTTCTTC. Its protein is CASSLDRGKGNEQFF.

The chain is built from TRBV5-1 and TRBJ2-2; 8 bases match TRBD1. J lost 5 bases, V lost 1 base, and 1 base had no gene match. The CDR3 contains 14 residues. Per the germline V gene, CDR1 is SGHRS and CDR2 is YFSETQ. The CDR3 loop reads CASSLTGGTGELFF. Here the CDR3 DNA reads TGCGCCAGCAGCTTGACAGGGGGAACCGGGGAGCTGTTTTTT.

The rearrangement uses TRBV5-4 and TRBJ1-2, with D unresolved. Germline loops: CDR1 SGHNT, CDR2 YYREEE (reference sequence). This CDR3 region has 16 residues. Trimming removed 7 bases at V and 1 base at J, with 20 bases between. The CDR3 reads CASQQRERAFNYGYTF. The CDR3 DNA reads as TGTGCCAGCCAACAGAGGGAAAGGGCCTTTAACTATGGCTACACCTTC.

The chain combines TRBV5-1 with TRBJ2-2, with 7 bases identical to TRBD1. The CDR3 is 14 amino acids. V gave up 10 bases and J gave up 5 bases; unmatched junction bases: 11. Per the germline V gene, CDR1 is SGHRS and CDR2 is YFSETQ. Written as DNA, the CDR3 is TGCGCCTCCTCTACAGGGGAAAAAACCGGGGAGCTGTTTTTT. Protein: CASSTGEKTGELFF.

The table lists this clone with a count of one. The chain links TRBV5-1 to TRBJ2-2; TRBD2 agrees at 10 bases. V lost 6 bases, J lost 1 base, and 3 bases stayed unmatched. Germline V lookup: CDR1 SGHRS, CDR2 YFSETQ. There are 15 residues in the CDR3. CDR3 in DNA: TGCGCCAGCACCACTAGCGGGGTGAACACCGGGGAGCTGTTTTTT. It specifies CASTTSGVNTGELFF.

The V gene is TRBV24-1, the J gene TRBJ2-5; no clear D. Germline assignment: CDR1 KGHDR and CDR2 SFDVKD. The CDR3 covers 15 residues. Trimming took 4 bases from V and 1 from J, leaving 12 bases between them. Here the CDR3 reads CATSDPTGIQETQYF. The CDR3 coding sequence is TGTGCCACCAGTGACCCGACGGGTATCCAAGAGACCCAGTACTTC.

CDR3 in DNA: TGTGCCAGCAGCTTAAACAGGGGTTCACCCCTCCACTTT. Translating gives CASSLNRGSPLHF. This sequence joins TRBV7-3 and TRBJ1-6; 7 positions match TRBD1. After removal of 1 base from V and 9 bases from J, the junction contained 0 bases not matched to a gene. The CDR3 is made up of 13 amino acids. The germline V gene has CDR1 SGHTA and CDR2 FQGTGA.

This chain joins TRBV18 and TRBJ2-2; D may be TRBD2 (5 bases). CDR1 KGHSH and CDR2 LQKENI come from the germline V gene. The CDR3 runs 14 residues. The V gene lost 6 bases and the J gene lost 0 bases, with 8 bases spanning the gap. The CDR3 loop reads CASSWGANTGELFF. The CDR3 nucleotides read TGTGCCAGCTCTTGGGGAGCGAACACCGGGGAGCTGTTTTTT.

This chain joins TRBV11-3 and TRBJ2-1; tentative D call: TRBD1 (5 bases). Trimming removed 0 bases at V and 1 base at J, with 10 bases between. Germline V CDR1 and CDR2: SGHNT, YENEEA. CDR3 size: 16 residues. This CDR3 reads CASSLDKGWSYNEQFF. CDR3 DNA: TGTGCCAGCAGCTTAGATAAGGGGTGGTCCTACAATGAGCAGTTCTTC.

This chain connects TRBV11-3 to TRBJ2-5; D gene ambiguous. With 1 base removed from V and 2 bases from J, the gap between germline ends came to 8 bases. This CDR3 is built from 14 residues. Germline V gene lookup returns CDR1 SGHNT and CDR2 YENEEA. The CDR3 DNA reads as TGTGCCAGCAGCTTAGTAGGCAGGCAAGAGACCCAGTACTTC. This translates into CASSLVGRQETQYF.

In DNA, the CDR3 is TGTGCCAGCAGCTCCGGGGCGGGGGGGGCCAACGTCCTGACTTTC. The encoded protein is CASSSGAGGANVLTF. The gene calls are TRBV5-4 and TRBJ2-6, with a weak D call TRBD2 (6 bases). The CDR3 has 15 amino acids. Trimming removed 3 bases from V and 4 bases from J, with 11 bases in between. The germline gives CDR1 SGHNT, CDR2 YYREEE (reference sequence).

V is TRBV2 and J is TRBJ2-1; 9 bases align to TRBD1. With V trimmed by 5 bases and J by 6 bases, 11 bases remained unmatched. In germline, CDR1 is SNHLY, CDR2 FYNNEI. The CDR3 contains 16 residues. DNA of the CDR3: TGTGCCAGCAGTCCGCAGACAATGACAGGGGGCAATGAGCAGTTCTTC. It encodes CASSPQTMTGGNEQFF.

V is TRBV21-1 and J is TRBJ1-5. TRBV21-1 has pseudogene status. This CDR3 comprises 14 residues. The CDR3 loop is CASSRGDPNQPQHF. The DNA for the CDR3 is TGTGCCAGCAGCAGGGGGGACCCCAATCAGCCCCAGCATTTT.

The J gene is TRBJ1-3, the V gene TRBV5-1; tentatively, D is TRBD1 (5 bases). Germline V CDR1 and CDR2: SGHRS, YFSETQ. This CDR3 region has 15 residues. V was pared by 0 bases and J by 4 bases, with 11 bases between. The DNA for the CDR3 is TGCGCCAGCAGCTTGGATCAGGGCTCGGGAAACACCATATATTTT. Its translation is CASSLDQGSGNTIYF.

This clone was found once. The CDR3 coding sequence is TGTGCCAGCTCACCGACAGGGGGCAGCGGGGAGCTGTTTTTT. Residues: CASSPTGGSGELFF. The chain has TRBV18 and TRBJ2-2; 10 nucleotides match TRBD1. The germline gives CDR1 KGHSH, CDR2 LQKENI. The CDR3 is 14 amino acids. J was trimmed by 7 bases and V by 3 bases; bases with no gene match: 2. Full variable domain (rest looked up from reference TRBV18 and TRBJ2-2): NAGVMQNPRHLVRRRGQEARLRCSPMKGHSHVYWYRQLPEEGLKFMVYLQKENIIDESGMPKERFSAEFPKEGPSILRIQQVVRGDSAAYFCASSPTGGSGELFFGEGSRLTVL.

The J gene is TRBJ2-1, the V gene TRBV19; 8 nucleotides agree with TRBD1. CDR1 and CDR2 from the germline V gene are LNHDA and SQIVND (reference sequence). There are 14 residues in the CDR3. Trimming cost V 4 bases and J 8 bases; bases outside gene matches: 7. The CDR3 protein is CASSRRQGFDEQFF. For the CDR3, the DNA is TGTGCCAGTAGTAGGAGACAGGGGTTCGATGAGCAGTTCTTC.

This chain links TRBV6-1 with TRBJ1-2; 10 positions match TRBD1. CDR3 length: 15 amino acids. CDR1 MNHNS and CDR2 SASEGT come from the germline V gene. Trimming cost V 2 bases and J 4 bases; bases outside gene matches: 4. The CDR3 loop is CASSERQGAFYGYTF. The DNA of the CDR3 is TGTGCCAGCAGTGAAAGACAGGGGGCGTTCTATGGCTACACCTTC.